A selection of T cell receptor beta chains follows, all from one sample in a study of T cells in localized non-small cell lung cancer. Method: immunoSEQ multiplex PCR; TCRdb's copy keeps in-frame clones and lacks some. The profile covers around 18,000 clones, with around 81% appearing a single time and over 25% taken by the ten largest. The specimen comprised peripheral blood, sampled before any cancer treatment. Every receptor here comes from a female donor over 55 with stage I lung adenocarcinoma. Both conserved end residues are part of each CDR3. D genes are given only for firm matches. Clone size, where shown, is once, few, many, or a class for clones that have expanded.

v_gene	j_gene	d_gene	abundance	CDR3aa	CDR3nt
TRBV6-5	TRBJ1-2	NA	NA	CASSYSWDTGGGYTF	TGTGCCAGCAGTTACTCGTGGGACACCGGGGGCGGCTACACCTTC
TRBV11-1	TRBJ1-2	NA	NA	CASSLAAEQGYTF	TGTGCCAGCAGCTTAGCAGCCGAGCAAGGCTACACCTTC
TRBV19	TRBJ1-2	TRBD1	NA	CASKKGGTNYGYTF	TGTGCCAGTAAGAAAGGGGGCACTAACTATGGCTACACCTTC
TRBV6-1	TRBJ1-2	NA	NA	CASTSNYGYTF	TGTGCCAGCACAAGTAACTATGGCTACACCTTC
TRBV7-2	TRBJ1-1	NA	NA	CASSPGWSEAFF	TGTGCCAGCTCACCCGGTTGGTCTGAAGCTTTCTTT
TRBV15	TRBJ1-3	TRBD1	NA	CATSRTGLANTIYF	TGTGCCACCAGCAGGACAGGGCTGGCAAACACCATATATTTT
TRBV30	TRBJ1-5	TRBD1	NA	CAWSGGDSAIQQTKPQHF	TGTGCCTGGAGTGGTGGGGACAGCGCCATCCAACAAACAAAGCCCCAGCATTTT
TRBV29-1	TRBJ2-7	NA	NA	CSVTAGTYEQYF	TGCAGCGTTACGGCAGGAACCTACGAGCAGTACTTC
TRBV19	TRBJ1-2	NA	NA	CATAKQGYYGYTF	TGTGCCACCGCTAAACAGGGTTACTATGGCTACACCTTC
TRBV6-1	TRBJ1-5	NA	NA	CASVGGLTSNQPQHF	TGTGCCAGCGTCGGGGGGCTGACAAGCAATCAGCCCCAGCATTTT
TRBV11-3	TRBJ2-5	NA	once	CASSSSGHPYQETQYF	TGTGCCAGCAGTTCCTCGGGGCACCCGTACCAAGAGACCCAGTACTTC
TRBV13	TRBJ1-1	NA	NA	CASGTRGFGHTEAFF	TGTGCCAGCGGGACCCGGGGGTTCGGACACACTGAAGCTTTCTTT
TRBV30	TRBJ1-6	NA	NA	CAWSEGGYNSPLHF	TGTGCCTGGAGTGAAGGGGGATATAATTCACCCCTCCACTTT
TRBV19	TRBJ2-7	NA	NA	CASSSRQAFDYEQYF	TGTGCCAGTAGTAGCCGGCAGGCTTTTGATTACGAGCAGTACTTC
TRBV10-3	TRBJ1-1	TRBD1	NA	CAISQTGVEAFF	TGTGCCATCAGCCAGACAGGGGTTGAAGCTTTCTTT
TRBV5-1	TRBJ1-1	NA	NA	CASPAGQLNTEAFF	TGCGCCAGCCCAGCGGGGCAGCTGAACACTGAAGCTTTCTTT
TRBV19	TRBJ2-7	NA	NA	CASSINGLYEQYF	TGTGCCAGTAGTATAAACGGTCTTTACGAGCAGTACTTC
TRBV29-1	TRBJ1-5	NA	NA	CSVRDNYNQPQHF	TGCAGCGTACGGGACAACTACAATCAGCCCCAGCATTTT
TRBV6-5	TRBJ1-6	TRBD1	NA	CASSYLLDRGDSPLHF	TGTGCCAGCAGTTACTTACTGGACAGGGGTGACTCACCCCTCCACTTT
TRBV10-3	TRBJ1-6	NA	NA	CAIQGGSSPLHF	TGTGCCATACAGGGAGGCTCTTCACCCCTCCACTTT
TRBV7-9	TRBJ2-2	NA	NA	CASSFSTGELFF	TGTGCCAGCAGCTTCTCCACCGGGGAGCTGTTTTTT
TRBV6-4	TRBJ2-3	NA	once	CASSPHGTDTQYF	TGTGCCAGCAGTCCCCACGGCACAGATACGCAGTATTTT
TRBV4-1	TRBJ1-1	NA	once	CASSYNMNTEAFF	TGCGCCAGCAGTTACAATATGAACACTGAAGCTTTCTTT
TRBV19	TRBJ1-1	TRBD1	once	CAAGIDRGTEAFF	TGTGCCGCGGGGATAGACAGGGGAACTGAAGCTTTCTTT
TRBV9	TRBJ2-1	TRBD2	NA	CASSSRGGGDSAEQFF	TGTGCCAGCAGCTCCCGGGGCGGGGGGGACTCAGCAGAGCAGTTCTTC
TRBV7-3	TRBJ1-1	NA	NA	CASSLQPNTEAFF	TGTGCCAGCAGCTTACAGCCGAACACTGAAGCTTTCTTT
TRBV5-1	TRBJ1-4	NA	NA	CASSDTSTNEKLFF	TGCGCCAGCAGTGACACATCAACTAATGAAAAACTGTTTTTT
TRBV30	TRBJ2-1	TRBD2	NA	CAWSRPGLAMQFF	TGTGCCTGGAGTCGCCCGGGACTAGCGATGCAGTTCTTC
TRBV27	TRBJ1-2	NA	NA	CASSLSDSRGYTF	TGTGCCAGCAGTTTATCAGACAGTCGGGGCTACACCTTC
TRBV5-4	TRBJ1-6	NA	once	CASSLDIYNSPLHF	TGTGCCAGCAGCTTGGATATCTATAATTCACCCCTCCACTTT
TRBV5-1	TRBJ2-1	TRBD2	NA	CASSSGLAGLNEQFF	TGCGCCAGCAGCTCAGGACTAGCGGGGCTCAATGAGCAGTTCTTC
TRBV19	TRBJ1-3	TRBD1	NA	CASSPGQVFGNTIYF	TGTGCCAGTAGTCCGGGACAGGTATTTGGAAACACCATATATTTT
TRBV6-1	TRBJ2-7	TRBD1	NA	CASSDTGTGREQYF	TGTGCCAGCAGTGATACCGGGACAGGGAGAGAGCAGTACTTC
TRBV7-8	TRBJ1-2	NA	NA	CASSLASRVLANYGYTF	TGTGCCAGCAGCTTAGCGTCCAGGGTCTTAGCTAACTATGGCTACACCTTC
TRBV19	TRBJ1-5	NA	few	CASSIATDGPQHF	TGTGCCAGTAGTATAGCAACAGACGGACCCCAGCATTTT
TRBV6-4	TRBJ1-5	NA	NA	CASSDSKLQGDQPQHF	TGTGCCAGCAGTGACTCGAAATTGCAGGGTGATCAGCCCCAGCATTTT
TRBV29-1	TRBJ1-2	NA	NA	CSVVGSGAYGYTF	TGCAGCGTTGTTGGGAGCGGGGCCTATGGCTACACCTTC
TRBV7-2	TRBJ1-4	NA	NA	CASSSLRGGGEGGRKKLFF	TGTGCCAGCAGCTCCCTCCGAGGGGGTGGGGAGGGGGGCAGGAAAAAACTGTTTTTT
TRBV5-4	TRBJ1-2	NA	NA	CASSKMDRNYGYTF	TGTGCCAGCAGCAAGATGGACAGAAACTATGGCTACACCTTC
TRBV27	TRBJ1-1	TRBD1	NA	CASSPRQGVFNTEAFF	TGTGCCAGCAGTCCCAGACAGGGCGTCTTTAACACTGAAGCTTTCTTT
TRBV7-9	TRBJ2-1	TRBD1	NA	CASNIQGAQNEQFF	TGTGCCAGCAACATACAGGGGGCCCAAAATGAGCAGTTCTTC
TRBV9	TRBJ1-1	TRBD1	NA	CASSGGQGGSYAFF	TGTGCCAGCAGTGGTGGACAGGGTGGGTCTTACGCTTTCTTT